The present entry profiles one T cell receptor beta chain with its context. What it recognizes is unknown. Assay used: immunoSEQ multiplex PCR; TCRdb lists only in-frame clones, some missing. This sample has over 100,000 clones, with 92% found just once. The sample comes from a study of siplizumab effects on memory and regulatory T cells. Study observations and caveats: Proliferating CD4+ or CD8+ clones, roughly 80-97% of them, lacked an assignable naive or memory phenotype. It was never confirmed that proliferating Tregs from siplizumab cultures were suppressive. Treg origin accounted for an average of roughly 69% of mappable alloreactive CD4+ clones with siplizumab and about 27% in controls.

Trimming shortened V by 4 bases and J by 5 bases, and 15 bases separated the two germline ends. The CDR3 length is 14 residues. Germline-derived CDR1 and CDR2 are SGHNT and YYREEE (reference sequence). J is TRBJ2-5 and V is TRBV5-4, with D perhaps TRBD1 (5 bases). This receptor was taken from a human donor in good health. Sequencing was performed on Tregs sorted from blood. The CDR3 DNA sequence: TGTGCCAGCAGCCCGATAGGGGCTTTGGAGACCCAGTACTTC. Translation: CASSPIGALETQYF.